This TCR beta chain was sequenced in a study of radiation and T cells in renal cell carcinoma. Germline lookup yields CDR1 SGHTA and CDR2 FQGTGA. V shed 1 base and J shed 4 bases, with 13 bases lying between them. CDR3 size: 16 residues. This sample's time point: blood 4 weeks post-SBRT, at nephrectomy. Treatment given: 15 Gy SBRT to primary tumor, nephrectomy 4 weeks later. Sequencing used immunoSEQ multiplex PCR; TCRdb keeps in-frame clones, though not all of them. The sample records 75,000 to 90,000 clones, roughly nine tenths being singletons. This chain connects TRBV7-3 to TRBJ2-2; possible D gene TRBD1, 5 bases. The sequence was obtained from a woman between 65 and 79 years old with renal cell carcinoma. The sample consisted of blood, taken from a patient whose treatment included radiotherapy and nephrectomy. CDR3 bases: TGTGCCAGCAGCTTAAGAGTCCAGGGCCCCACCGGGGAGCTGTTTTTT. It specifies CASSLRVQGPTGELFF.